This T cell receptor beta chain originates from a study of beta chain features in type 1 diabetes. The CDR3 loop spans 16 amino acids. Germline trimming cut 3 bases from V and 0 bases from J; bases unmatched to any gene: 5. CDR1 and CDR2 from the germline V gene are SGHTA and FQGNSA. This clone came up a few times. Its antigen is as yet unknown. Study-wide results and limits: With patients and controls alike, PCR might favor shorter templates to an equal degree.

Reverse transcribing all isolated RNA meant expressed TCRB transcripts were sequenced. Libraries were prepared by immunoSEQ multiplex PCR; TCRdb keeps only in-frame clonotypes and omits some of them. The data hold some 160,000 clones, with about 9.8% observed a single time. The J gene is TRBJ2-5, the V gene TRBV7-2; 9 bases are shared with TRBD2. Sequenced: central memory CD4+ T cells from blood. The TCR was taken from a woman aged 18-30 years in good health. CDR3 sequence: CASSFRPSGDQETQYF. In DNA form, the CDR3 reads TGTGCCAGCAGCTTTCGTCCTAGCGGGGACCAAGAGACCCAGTACTTC.